This is a list of T cell receptor beta chains from one sample in a study of blood T cell repertoires in COVID-19. The method was immunoSEQ multiplex PCR; TCRdb's version includes in-frame clones alone and lacks a portion of them. The sample holds 150,000 to 200,000 clones, roughly nine tenths seen once. The material sequenced was peripheral blood. Source of these receptors: a woman in her fifties or sixties with COVID-19, enrolled during active disease. Both conserved end residues are part of each CDR3. The D gene is left open where the match is weak. Clone size appears in some rows only: once, few, many, or a class for an expanded clone.

d_call,v_call,clone_size,j_call,cdr3_aa
TRBD1,TRBV30,.,TRBJ1-2,CASESGTAYGYTF
TRBD1,TRBV10-3,.,TRBJ2-1,CAIRRTGEYNEQFF
.,TRBV25-1,.,TRBJ2-7,CASSGGFYEQYF
.,TRBV4-3,.,TRBJ1-1,CASSQHSGLSTEAFF
TRBD1,TRBV19,.,TRBJ1-3,CASSSTGAGNTIYF
.,TRBV5-1,.,TRBJ2-7,CASSLGRWAYEQYF
.,TRBV7-2,.,TRBJ2-2,CASSLVGGTGELFF
.,TRBV6-1,.,TRBJ2-2,CASSEEGMSTGELFF
.,TRBV19,few,TRBJ1-5,CASSISNQPQHF
.,TRBV4-2,.,TRBJ2-1,CASTLSGSSYNEQFF
TRBD2,TRBV7-2,.,TRBJ2-7,CASSLGRGVGLYEQYF
TRBD2,TRBV19,.,TRBJ2-5,CASTRRGAETQYF
.,TRBV6-6,.,TRBJ1-2,CASSGGYYGYTF
.,TRBV6-5,.,TRBJ1-5,CASNPGKMSQPQHF
.,TRBV4-1,.,TRBJ1-2,CASSPPRSGINYGYTF
TRBD1,TRBV18,.,TRBJ1-2,CASSLGTGTDGYTF
TRBD1,TRBV7-2,once,TRBJ1-1,CASSTGTVTAFF
TRBD2,TRBV5-5,.,TRBJ2-5,CASTTTSGQETQYF
TRBD2,TRBV7-9,.,TRBJ2-3,CASSLRGSQIDTQYF
.,TRBV5-6,.,TRBJ1-1,CASSFRTEILNTEAFF
.,TRBV27,.,TRBJ2-7,CASSPPVRRYEQYF
.,TRBV28,.,TRBJ1-2,CASSEAGGRTYGYTF
TRBD1,TRBV9,.,TRBJ2-7,CASSPGTGGQHLYF
TRBD1,TRBV9,.,TRBJ1-5,CASSLTGNANQPQHF
.,TRBV5-4,.,TRBJ1-4,CASSRTDTNEKLFF
.,TRBV6-2/TRBV6-3,.,TRBJ1-1,CASSLRGYTEAFF
TRBD1,TRBV7-2,.,TRBJ1-2,CASSSQGYGYTF
.,TRBV5-6,.,TRBJ2-1,CASSRTYGNEQFF
.,TRBV4-3,.,TRBJ2-1,CASSQFRDSSSYNEQFF
.,TRBV5-1,few,TRBJ2-1,CASSHQDQQGEQFF
.,TRBV21-1,.,TRBJ2-7,CASSKVLAGKDHEQYF
.,TRBV19,once,TRBJ1-1,CASSSGRAPMNTEAFF
TRBD1,TRBV7-8,.,TRBJ2-1,CASSPGTGGNEQFF
.,TRBV5-8,.,TRBJ2-3,CASSLSSSTDTQYF
TRBD1,TRBV27,.,TRBJ2-7,CASRPQGALFEQYF
.,TRBV7-3,.,TRBJ2-2,CASSLIGVTGELFF
TRBD1,TRBV5-4,.,TRBJ1-1,CASSYRTGERTEAFF
TRBD1,TRBV28,.,TRBJ2-3,CASSFPLTGQKTDTQYF
.,TRBV27,.,TRBJ2-1,CASSYDSSYNEQFF
.,TRBV7-2,.,TRBJ1-5,CASSFPNQPQHF
.,TRBV6-5,.,TRBJ1-1,CASSYSTYTEAFF
.,TRBV28,.,TRBJ1-2,CATDSGYGYTF
.,TRBV7-2,.,TRBJ2-1,CASSLGTAYNEQFF
TRBD2,TRBV28,.,TRBJ2-7,CASSSPGTSGSYEQYF
TRBD1,TRBV30,.,TRBJ1-5,CAWTGGFGSNQPQHF
TRBD1,TRBV6-2/TRBV6-3,.,TRBJ1-1,CASSQSGTATLNTEAFF
TRBD2,TRBV2,many,TRBJ2-3,CASSDDSGRFTDTQYF
.,TRBV6-5,.,TRBJ2-2,CASSYRSPTGELFF
.,TRBV7-2,.,TRBJ1-5,CASSLASRQPQHF